This record concerns one T cell receptor beta chain sequence. The sample originates from a study of cytomegalovirus exposure and HLA in healthy donors. Looked up from germline, CDR1 is MNHEY and CDR2 is SMNVEV (reference sequence). The germline V and J ends were trimmed by 4 bases and 4 bases, with 17 bases remaining between them. The CDR3 loop spans 15 amino acids. This table comes from immunoSEQ multiplex PCR, and its TCRdb copy is limited to in-frame clones, with some not included. The sample has around 71,000 clones, over 85% seen once. This receptor was identified in a man aged 18 to 29 in good health and CMV-seropositive. The sample taken for sequencing was PBMCs. The gene calls are TRBV27 and TRBJ2-7; perhaps TRBD1 as D (6 bases). For the CDR3, the DNA is TGTGCCAGCAGTTGGGGGACACAAACGCGGTACGAGCAGTACTTC. This translates into CASSWGTQTRYEQYF.